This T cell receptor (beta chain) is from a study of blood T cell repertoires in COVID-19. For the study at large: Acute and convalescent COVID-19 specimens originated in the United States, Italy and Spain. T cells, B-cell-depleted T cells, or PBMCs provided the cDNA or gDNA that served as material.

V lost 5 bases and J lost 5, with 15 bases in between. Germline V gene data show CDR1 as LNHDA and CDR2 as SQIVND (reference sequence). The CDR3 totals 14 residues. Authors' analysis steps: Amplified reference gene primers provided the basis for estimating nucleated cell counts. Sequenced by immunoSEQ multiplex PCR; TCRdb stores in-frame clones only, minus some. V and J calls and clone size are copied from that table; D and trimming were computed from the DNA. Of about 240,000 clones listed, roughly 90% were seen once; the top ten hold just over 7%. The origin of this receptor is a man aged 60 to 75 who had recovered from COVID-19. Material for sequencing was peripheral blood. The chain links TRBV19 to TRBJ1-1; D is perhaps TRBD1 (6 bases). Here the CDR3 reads CASSRLEGGTEAFF. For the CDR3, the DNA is TGTGCCAGTAGTCGCCTTGAGGGGGGGACTGAAGCTTTCTTT.